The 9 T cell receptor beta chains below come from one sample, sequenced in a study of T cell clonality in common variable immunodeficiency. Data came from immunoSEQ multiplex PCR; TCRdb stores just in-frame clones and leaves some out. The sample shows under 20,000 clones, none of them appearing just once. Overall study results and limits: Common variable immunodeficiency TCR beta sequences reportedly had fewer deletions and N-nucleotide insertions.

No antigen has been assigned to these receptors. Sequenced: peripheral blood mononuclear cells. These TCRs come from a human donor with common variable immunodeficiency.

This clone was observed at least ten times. CDR3 sequence reads: CASGGSGINSPLHF. The DNA read from the CDR3 is TGCGCCAGCGGGGGGTCCGGGATTAATTCACCC. The chain joins TRBV5-1 to TRBJ1-6; D might be TRBD1 (5 bases). The CDR3 end falls 3 residues outside the read, so it is completed with the germline J gene. Trimming shortened V by 7 bases and J by 6 bases, and 14 bases separated the two germline ends. Germline CDR1 is SGHRS and CDR2 is YFSETQ. CDR3 length: 14 amino acids.

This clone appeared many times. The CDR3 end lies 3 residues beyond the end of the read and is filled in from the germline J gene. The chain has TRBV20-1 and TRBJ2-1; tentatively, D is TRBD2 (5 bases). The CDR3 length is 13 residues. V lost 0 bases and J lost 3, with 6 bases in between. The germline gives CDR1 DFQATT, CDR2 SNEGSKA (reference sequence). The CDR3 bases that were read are TGCAGTGCTAGAGATCGGGGCTACAATGAG. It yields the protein CSARDRGYNE. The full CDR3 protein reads CSARDRGYNEQFF.

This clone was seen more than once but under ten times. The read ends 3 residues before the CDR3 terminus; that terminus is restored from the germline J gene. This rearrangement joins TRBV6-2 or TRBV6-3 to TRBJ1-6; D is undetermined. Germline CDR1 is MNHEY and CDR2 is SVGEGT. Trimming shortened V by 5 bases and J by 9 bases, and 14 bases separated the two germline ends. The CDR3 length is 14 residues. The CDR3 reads CASSVTDQASPLHF. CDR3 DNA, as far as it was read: TGTGCCAGCAGTGTTACAGATCAGGCTTCACCC.

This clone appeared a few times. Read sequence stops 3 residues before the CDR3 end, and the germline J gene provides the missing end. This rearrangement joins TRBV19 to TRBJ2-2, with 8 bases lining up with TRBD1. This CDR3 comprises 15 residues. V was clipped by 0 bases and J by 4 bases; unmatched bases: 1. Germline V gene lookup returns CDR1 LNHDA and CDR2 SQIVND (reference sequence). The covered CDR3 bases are TGTGCCAGTAGTATAGACAGGGGGCGCACCGGGGAG. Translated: CASSIDRGRTGE. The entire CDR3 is CASSIDRGRTGELFF.

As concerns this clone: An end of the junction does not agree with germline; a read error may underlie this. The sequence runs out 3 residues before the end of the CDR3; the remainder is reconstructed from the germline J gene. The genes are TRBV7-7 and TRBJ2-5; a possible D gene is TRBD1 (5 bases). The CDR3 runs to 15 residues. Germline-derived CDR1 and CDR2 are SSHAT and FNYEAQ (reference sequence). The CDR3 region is CASSLGHSKGETQYF. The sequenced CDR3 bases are TGTGCTAGCAGCTTAGGGCACTCGAAGGGGGAGACC.

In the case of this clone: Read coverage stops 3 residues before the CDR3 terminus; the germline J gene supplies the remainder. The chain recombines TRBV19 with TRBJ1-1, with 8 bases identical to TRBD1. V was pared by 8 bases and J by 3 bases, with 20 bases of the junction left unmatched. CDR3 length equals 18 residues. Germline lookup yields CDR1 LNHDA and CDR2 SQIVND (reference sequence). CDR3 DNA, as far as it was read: TGTGCCAGTCTTAACCTGGACAGGGTCGGTGGAGTATACACTGAA. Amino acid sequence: CASLNLDRVGGVYTE. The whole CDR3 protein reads CASLNLDRVGGVYTEAFF.

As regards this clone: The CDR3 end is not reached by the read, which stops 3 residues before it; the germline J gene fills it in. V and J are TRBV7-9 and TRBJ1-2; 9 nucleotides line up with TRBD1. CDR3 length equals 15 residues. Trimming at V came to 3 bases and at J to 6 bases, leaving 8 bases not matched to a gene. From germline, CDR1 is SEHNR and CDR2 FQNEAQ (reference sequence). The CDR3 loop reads CASSLTGGVMNGYTF. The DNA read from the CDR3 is TGTGCCAGCAGCTTGACAGGGGGAGTTATGAATGGC.

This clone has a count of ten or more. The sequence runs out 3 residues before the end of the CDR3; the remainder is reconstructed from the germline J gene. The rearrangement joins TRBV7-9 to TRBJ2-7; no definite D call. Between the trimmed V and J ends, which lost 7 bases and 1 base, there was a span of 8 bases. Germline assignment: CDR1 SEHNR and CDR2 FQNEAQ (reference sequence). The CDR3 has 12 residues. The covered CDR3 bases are TGTGCCAGCATCTCCCCTTCCTACGAG. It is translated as CASISPSYE. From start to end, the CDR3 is CASISPSYEQYF.

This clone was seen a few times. CDR3 bases read: TGTGCCAGCAGCCAAGACAGGCAGGGAGGAGAGACC. It specifies CASSQDRQGGET. Given in full, the CDR3 is CASSQDRQGGETQYF. The chain has TRBV6-2 or TRBV6-3 and TRBJ2-5; D may match TRBD1 or TRBD2 (6 bases each). Read sequence stops 3 residues before the CDR3 end, and the germline J gene provides the missing end. This CDR3 is 15 amino acids long. Trimming removed 6 bases from V and 4 bases from J, with 18 bases in between. CDR1 and CDR2 from the germline V gene are MNHEY and SVGEGT.